These T cell receptor beta chains were read from a single sample in a study of vaccination effects on CD4 cells after COVID-19. Antigens of these TCRs are unknown. Libraries were prepared by immunoSEQ multiplex PCR; TCRdb keeps only in-frame clonotypes and omits some of them. The table has about 70,000 clones, around 70% seen once. Sequences were derived from CD4+ T cells from PBMCs cultured with HIV peptides, sampled before COVID-19 vaccination. The source is a human donor who had a prior SARS-CoV-2 infection. Each CDR3 is given with its conserved first and last residue. The order of the fields is V gene, J gene, CDR3 protein.

>TRBV4-2|TRBJ2-2
CASSHRATGELFF
>TRBV6-5|TRBJ1-1
CASVGFTNTEAFF
>TRBV12-3/TRBV12-4|TRBJ1-1
CASSRTGSTEAFF
>TRBV5-1|TRBJ2-3
CASSGRGQGRDTQYF
>TRBV5-1|TRBJ1-2
CASSWDRANYGYTF
>TRBV5-1|TRBJ1-1
CASSQQGGLNTEAFF
>TRBV7-2|TRBJ1-2
CASSLVAGEDGYTF
>TRBV9|TRBJ1-6
CASSARPGQGGSPLHF
>TRBV27|TRBJ2-7
CASSFRGGGPYEQYF
>TRBV5-1|TRBJ2-7
CASSWSDRIYEQYF
>TRBV5-1|TRBJ1-1
CASSFGGVEDTEAFF
>TRBV5-1|TRBJ1-2
CASSRDRVKGYTF
>TRBV5-1|TRBJ2-5
CASSSRDRQETQYF
>TRBV6-5|TRBJ2-5
CASSYGPGKETQYF
>TRBV5-4|TRBJ2-7
CASSSNVASYEQYF
>TRBV5-5|TRBJ1-5
CASSLALGLPQHF
>TRBV3-1/TRBV3-2|TRBJ2-7
CASSQDSLSVAGGTEQYF
>TRBV30|TRBJ2-3
CAWSRADTQYF
>TRBV7-6|TRBJ2-5
CASSLAYESETQYF
>TRBV28|TRBJ1-2
CASSGPGYGYTF
>TRBV6-5|TRBJ1-1
CASSYGGGTGNTEAFF
>TRBV15|TRBJ2-7
CATSRKKVGGHEQYF
>TRBV19|TRBJ1-2
CASSIVGPTNYGYTF
>TRBV5-4|TRBJ2-4
CASSTKVAKNIQYF
>TRBV2|TRBJ1-3
CASSVMGRGNTIYF
>TRBV6-5|TRBJ2-5
CASSYGRRWSQYF
>TRBV6-1|TRBJ1-4
CASSEISRGPNEKLFF